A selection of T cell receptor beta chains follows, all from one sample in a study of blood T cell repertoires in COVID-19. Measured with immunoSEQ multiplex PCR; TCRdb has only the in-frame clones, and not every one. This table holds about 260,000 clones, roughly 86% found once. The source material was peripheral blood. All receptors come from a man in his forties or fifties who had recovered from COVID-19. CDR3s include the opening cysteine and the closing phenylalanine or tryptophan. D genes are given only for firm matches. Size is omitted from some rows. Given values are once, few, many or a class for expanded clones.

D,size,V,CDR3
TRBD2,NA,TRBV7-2,CASSWTSGSSYEQYF
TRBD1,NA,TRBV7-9,CASSLATGITDTQYF
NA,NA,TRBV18,CASSPRGETQYF
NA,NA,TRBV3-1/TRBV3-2,CASSPSQETQYF
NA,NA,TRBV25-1,CASSESRASTEAFF
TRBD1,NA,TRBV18,CASSPDRGYETQYF
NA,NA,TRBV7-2,CASSLGSQGEQFF
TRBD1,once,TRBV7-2,CASSTHGTADNEQFF
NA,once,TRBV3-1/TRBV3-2,CASSQSGEYNEQFF
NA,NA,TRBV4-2,CASSQDSQGYEQYF
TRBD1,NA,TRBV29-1,CSASPTTGKGTEAFF
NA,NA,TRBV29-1,CSVWVGNYGYTF
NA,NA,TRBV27,CASSFRVREKLFF
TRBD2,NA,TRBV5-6,CASSARLAGGYEQYF
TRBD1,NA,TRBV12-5,CASGLVPGGGGGQPQHF
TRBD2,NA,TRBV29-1,CSGSLAGVYTDTQYF
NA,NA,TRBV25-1,CASSADRITDTQYF
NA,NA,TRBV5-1,CASSLEPGINQPQHF
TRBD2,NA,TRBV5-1,CASSSLGLAGVGEQFF
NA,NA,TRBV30,CAWDLDNEQFF
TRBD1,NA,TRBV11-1,CASSLGQGEQYF
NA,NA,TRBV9,CASSVATPGLDYIGDEQFF
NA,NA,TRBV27,CASSPLLGNQPQHF
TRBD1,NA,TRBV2,CASSPDQGAYEKLFF
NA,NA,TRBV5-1,CAGDGETESNGEQGPANYGYTF
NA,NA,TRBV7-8,CASSLGRDYGYTF
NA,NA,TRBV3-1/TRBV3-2,CASGDSLTGELFF
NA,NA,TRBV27,CASASLGLSSYNEQFF
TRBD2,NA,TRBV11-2,CASSLDAGGSYEQYF
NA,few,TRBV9,CASSVGGRAVNGYTF
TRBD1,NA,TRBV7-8,CASSSGTASNIQYF
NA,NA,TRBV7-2,CASSLAGRVIYEQYF
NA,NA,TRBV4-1,CASSQGRYEQYF
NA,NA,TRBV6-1,CASSDRLWTEAFF
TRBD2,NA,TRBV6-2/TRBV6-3,CASSYPLGSTSGGYEQYF
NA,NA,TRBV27,CASSLDFRGTDTQYF
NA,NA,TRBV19,CASSPTRSSYNEQFF
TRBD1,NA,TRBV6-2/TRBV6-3,CASSSPRDRGVGNSPLHF
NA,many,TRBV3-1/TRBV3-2,CASSQWKGTGWKGYTF
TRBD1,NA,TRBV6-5,CASRRDRGIHETQYF
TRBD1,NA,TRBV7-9,CASSRSGDSLRYTF
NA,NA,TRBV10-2,CASSVNVAETQYF
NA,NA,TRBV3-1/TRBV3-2,CASSQGPPAGSYNEQFF
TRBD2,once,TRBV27,CASSPRRGAGEVEQFF
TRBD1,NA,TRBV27,CASSFQNRGRGNTEAFF
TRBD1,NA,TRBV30,CAVRAGGGLGGYTF
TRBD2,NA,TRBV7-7,CASSPTSTSGGPTGELFF
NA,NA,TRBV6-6,CATTRTRPTYEQYF
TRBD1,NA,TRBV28,CASSSPHRQGTGNF